A single sample is the source of the 5 T cell receptor beta chains below, sequenced in a study of blood T cell repertoires in COVID-19. Assay: immunoSEQ multiplex PCR; the TCRdb copy retains only in-frame clones and omits some. The sample yields under 300,000 clones, roughly 84% seen once. The sample consisted of peripheral blood. All receptors come from a woman between 40 and 50 years old who had recovered from COVID-19.

The chain combines TRBV29-1 with TRBJ1-2; D uncertain. The CDR3 totals 12 residues. V was clipped by 4 bases and J by 8 bases, with 14 bases between them. CDR1 is SQVTM and CDR2 is ANQGSEA in the germline V gene. The CDR3 loop reads CSVGGETDGYTF. Written as DNA, the CDR3 is TGCAGCGTTGGGGGAGAGACGGACGGCTACACCTTC.

The chain is built from TRBV3-1 (or the pseudogene TRBV3-2) and TRBJ2-3; 8 bases line up with TRBD2. With V trimmed by 3 bases and J by 5 bases, 4 bases remained unmatched. CDR1 and CDR2 (germline): LGHDT, YNNKEL (reference sequence). The CDR3 runs 14 residues. The CDR3 coding sequence is TGTGCCAGCAGCCAGGGACTAGGGATAGATACGCAGTATTTT. It specifies CASSQGLGIDTQYF.

CDR3 sequence: CASSQSSRGTEAFF. CDR3 DNA: TGTGCCAGCAGCCAATCCTCAAGGGGGACTGAAGCTTTCTTT. The chain has TRBV16 and TRBJ1-1, with TRBD1 as a possible D gene (6 bases). The ends were cut back, 0 bases at V and 5 bases at J, with 10 bases in the middle. The CDR3 extends over 14 amino acids. Germline CDR1 and CDR2: KGHSY and FQNENV.

For this clone: This CDR3 is also generated by other DNA sequences in the sample. This chain joins TRBV19 and TRBJ2-5; 9 bases align to TRBD1. This CDR3 is built from 13 residues. The V and J ends lost 5 bases and 5 bases, in that order; junction bases with no gene match: 3. Per germline, CDR1 LNHDA and CDR2 SQIVND (reference sequence). In DNA form, the CDR3 reads TGTGCCAGTAGTGGGACAGGGAGGGAGACCCAGTACTTC. Translating it yields CASSGTGRETQYF.

This sequence joins TRBV24-1 and TRBJ1-2; D might be TRBD1 (6 bases). Germline values: CDR1 KGHDR, CDR2 SFDVKD. The V end was cut by 5 bases, the J end by 8 bases, with 14 bases between. This CDR3 comprises 13 residues. CDR3: CATSGSSGGGYTF. The CDR3 DNA sequence: TGTGCCACCAGTGGAAGTAGTGGGGGCGGCTACACCTTC.